This entry describes one T cell receptor beta chain. This entry is derived from a study of T cell changes during pregnancy in multiple sclerosis. Assay used: immunoSEQ multiplex PCR; TCRdb lists only in-frame clones, some missing. The sample contains tens of thousands of clones, more than 90% of which appear only once. The CDR3 totals 17 residues. V dropped 4 bases and J dropped 1 base, with 18 bases sitting between them. From germline, CDR1 is SGHTA and CDR2 FQGTGA. The V gene is TRBV7-3, the J gene TRBJ2-3; D is perhaps TRBD1 (6 bases). The specimen comprised peripheral blood, sampled in the first trimester of pregnancy. The source of this sequence is a female donor in good health, enrolled as a control in a pregnancy study. CDR3 DNA: TGTGCCAGCAGCTCGCTACCACCGGGACAACGCACAGATACGCAGTATTTT. It is translated as CASSSLPPGQRTDTQYF.